The entry that follows covers one TCR beta chain sequence. This entry comes from a study of technical replicates of blood from several donors. Sequencing was performed with immunoSEQ multiplex PCR; in TCRdb, only in-frame clones are kept and a portion is missing. The table lists tens of thousands of clones, about 96% of them singletons. Germline loops: CDR1 SGHVS, CDR2 FQNEAQ. Trimming left V 1 base short and J 2 bases short, with 2 bases between. The CDR3 length is 12 residues. The gene calls are TRBV7-8 and TRBJ1-1, with D unclear. The source of this sequence is a human donor in good health. The sample consisted of T cells isolated from PBMCs. CDR3 DNA sequence: TGTGCCAGCAGCTTAGTAAACACTGAAGCTTTCTTT. It encodes CASSLVNTEAFF.